Listed here are 25 T cell receptor beta chains from one sample, sequenced in a study of a mutant IDH1 vaccine in newly diagnosed glioma. Their cognate antigens are unknown. Data came from immunoSEQ multiplex PCR; TCRdb stores just in-frame clones and leaves some out. Of roughly 38,000 clones listed, roughly nine tenths are singletons. Time point reported: week 35, safety follow-up. Doses consisted of 300 ug of mutant IDH1 20-mer peptide each, paired with topical imiquimod. The sequences come from PBMCs, collected from a glioma patient whose treatment included an IDH1 peptide vaccine. All receptors derive from a man in his forties or fifties with glioma.

The chain couples TRBV2 to TRBJ1-5; perhaps TRBD1 as D (6 bases). Per germline, CDR1 SNHLY and CDR2 FYNNEI. This CDR3 is built from 14 residues. V lost 5 bases, J lost 6 bases, and 14 bases lay in between. CDR3 sequence (DNA): TGTGCCAGCAGTCAGCAGGGGCTAAGTCAGCCCCAGCATTTT. Its translation: CASSQQGLSQPQHF.

V usage is TRBV9 and J usage is TRBJ1-2, with a possible D match to TRBD1 (5 bases). V lost 4 bases and J 4 bases, leaving 11 bases between the germline ends. From germline, CDR1 is SGDLS and CDR2 YYNGEE. This CDR3 contains 13 residues. The CDR3 loop is CASSQQASYGYTF. CDR3 DNA: TGTGCCAGCAGCCAACAGGCTTCCTATGGCTACACCTTC.

The rearrangement links TRBV5-5 to TRBJ2-5, with a possible D match to TRBD1 (7 bases). The length of the CDR3 is 16 residues. V was clipped by 4 bases and J by 4 bases, with 20 bases between them. Per germline, CDR1 SGHKS and CDR2 YYEKEE (reference sequence). CDR3 DNA: TGTGCCAGCAGCCAGAGACAGGGTGGGGGGCCAGAGACCCAGTACTTC. It is translated as CASSQRQGGGPETQYF.

The chain combines TRBV19 with TRBJ1-4; D not resolved. Between the trimmed V and J ends, which lost 2 bases and 10 bases, there was a span of 8 bases. This CDR3 region has 12 residues. Germline CDR1 is LNHDA and CDR2 is SQIVND (reference sequence). CDR3 region: CASSIPVGKLFF. DNA for the CDR3: TGTGCCAGTAGTATACCCGTTGGAAAACTGTTTTTT.

This chain joins TRBV29-1 and TRBJ2-7, with TRBD2 identical over 7 bases. The CDR3 runs to 15 residues. Germline lookup yields CDR1 SQVTM and CDR2 ANQGSEA. The junction had 14 bases not matched to a gene; V was cut back by 5 bases and J by 4 bases. The CDR3 bases are TGCAGCGTTTGGTTGGGCGAGCGGGGCGGGTACGAGCAGTACTTC. Its protein product is CSVWLGERGGYEQYF.

The chain uses TRBV28 and TRBJ2-3; D possibly uses TRBD1 or TRBD2 (5 bases each). From germline, CDR1 is MDHEN and CDR2 SYDVKM. V was cut by 2 bases and J by 1 base, with 10 bases left in between. The CDR3 totals 15 residues. The CDR3 region has the DNA TGTGCCAGCAGTTTAGGGGACCGTCGCACAGATACGCAGTATTTT. Residues: CASSLGDRRTDTQYF.

The rearrangement uses TRBV2 and TRBJ1-2; D is ambiguous. The CDR3 consists of 11 residues. CDR1 is SNHLY, CDR2 FYNNEI, per germline. The germline V and J ends were trimmed by 7 bases and 4 bases, with 7 bases remaining between them. The CDR3 loop reads CASNLVYGYTF. Written as DNA, the CDR3 is TGTGCCAGCAATCTAGTCTATGGCTACACCTTC. Drawing the rest from reference TRBV2 and TRBJ1-2, the complete variable domain is EPEVTQTPSHQVTQMGQEVILRCVPISNHLYFYWYRQILGQKVEFLVSFYNNEISEKSEIFDDQFSVERPDGSNFTLKIRSTKLEDSAMYFCASNLVYGYTFGSGTRLTVV.

This clone was observed once. This sequence joins TRBV28 and TRBJ2-7; D may match TRBD1 or TRBD2 (5 bases each). The CDR3 covers 13 residues. Trimming removed 4 bases from V and 0 bases from J, with 7 bases in between. Germline assignment: CDR1 MDHEN and CDR2 SYDVKM. The CDR3 DNA reads as TGTGCCAGCAGTTCGGGGACCTCCTACGAGCAGTACTTC. Amino acids: CASSSGTSYEQYF.

The rearrangement uses TRBV7-9 and TRBJ2-2; no clear D. The V end lost 8 bases, the J end lost 1 base, and 11 bases lay between the germline ends. In germline, CDR1 is SEHNR, CDR2 FQNEAQ (reference sequence). The CDR3 totals 14 residues. CDR3: CASWMRGNTGELFF. CDR3 DNA sequence: TGTGCCAGCTGGATGCGAGGGAACACCGGGGAGCTGTTTTTT.

The chain recombines TRBV11-2 with TRBJ1-3; D remains ambiguous. CDR3 size: 15 residues. Germline V gene data show CDR1 as SGHAT and CDR2 as FQNNGV. V lost 5 bases and J 1 base, leaving 12 bases between the germline ends. DNA of the CDR3: TGTGCCAGCAGCCCTACGGGAGGGTCTGGAAACACCATATATTTT. Protein sequence: CASSPTGGSGNTIYF.

The rearrangement uses TRBV25-1 and TRBJ2-5; possibly TRBD2 for D (6 bases). Germline CDR1 and CDR2: MGHDK and SYGVNS. The V gene lost 4 bases and the J gene lost 5 bases, with 20 bases spanning the gap. This CDR3 comprises 16 residues. CDR3 protein: CASSVKFVRAGETQYF. The CDR3 DNA is TGTGCCAGCAGTGTTAAATTCGTTCGGGCGGGGGAGACCCAGTACTTC.

The chain carries TRBV5-1 and TRBJ2-2, with D tentatively TRBD2 (6 bases). The length of the CDR3 is 16 residues. Per germline, CDR1 SGHRS and CDR2 YFSETQ. V dropped 1 base and J dropped 0 bases, with 10 bases sitting between them. The CDR3, as DNA: TGCGCCAGCAGCTTGTTGGGGGGAACGAACACCGGGGAGCTGTTTTTT. Translation gives CASSLLGGTNTGELFF.

The rearrangement links TRBV5-1 to TRBJ1-3; 8 positions agree with TRBD1. CDR1 and CDR2 from the germline V gene are SGHRS and YFSETQ. The trim removed 4 bases at V and 1 base at J, leaving 4 bases unmatched. The CDR3 is made up of 15 amino acids. In DNA form, the CDR3 reads TGCGCCAGCAGCCCACAGGGGGGTTCTGGAAACACCATATATTTT. Protein product: CASSPQGGSGNTIYF.

The chain carries TRBV19 and TRBJ2-5; TRBD1 might be the D (6 bases). The V gene's germline CDR1 is LNHDA and CDR2 SQIVND (reference sequence). CDR3 length equals 15 residues. V was clipped by 6 bases and J by 3 bases, with 17 bases between them. CDR3 coding DNA: TGTGCCAGTAGGAAACGAACAGGGCTGGAAGAGACCCAGTACTTC. This encodes CASRKRTGLEETQYF.

The rearrangement joins TRBV14 to TRBJ2-2, with D possibly matching TRBD2 (6 bases). This CDR3 spans 15 amino acids. Germline-derived CDR1 and CDR2 are SGHDN and FVKESK. The germline V and J ends were trimmed by 0 bases and 4 bases, with 9 bases remaining between them. The CDR3 here is CASSQDRGTTGELFF. CDR3 nucleotides: TGTGCCAGCAGCCAAGATCGGGGGACCACCGGGGAGCTGTTTTTT.

This chain joins TRBV5-6 and TRBJ2-4; D is unresolved. CDR1 and CDR2 (germline): SGHDT, YYEEEE. Trimming left V 4 bases short and J 2 bases short, with 19 bases between. This CDR3 is built from 17 residues. CDR3 nucleotides: TGTGCCAGCAGCCTACACAGACAAACTTTCTCCAAAAACATTCAGTACTTC. It translates to CASSLHRQTFSKNIQYF.

This sequence joins TRBV7-8 and TRBJ2-3, with a weak D call TRBD2 (6 bases). CDR1 is SGHVS and CDR2 is FQNEAQ in the germline V gene. The CDR3 runs to 17 residues. Deletions cut 4 bases from V and 4 bases from J, with 21 bases between. CDR3 region: CASSSMGTPWAPDTQYF. The CDR3 coding sequence is TGTGCCAGCAGCTCAATGGGGACTCCTTGGGCACCAGATACGCAGTATTTT.

In its sample, this clone was seen a few times. The chain combines TRBV5-1 with TRBJ1-5; D is possibly TRBD1 (5 bases). Germline V gene data show CDR1 as SGHRS and CDR2 as YFSETQ. Trimming cost V 0 bases and J 5 bases, with 15 bases left between them. The CDR3 is 16 amino acids. CDR3 sequence reads: CASSLAPGTHHQPQHF. The CDR3 DNA sequence: TGCGCCAGCAGCTTGGCGCCGGGGACCCATCATCAGCCCCAGCATTTT.

V gene TRBV5-1 combines with J gene TRBJ1-2, with a possible D match to TRBD1 (6 bases). Germline V lookup: CDR1 SGHRS, CDR2 YFSETQ. The ends were cut back, 1 base at V and 3 bases at J, with 16 bases in the middle. The CDR3 extends over 16 amino acids. CDR3 nucleotides: TGCGCCAGCAGCTTGAGGCCCGCAGGGGACGACTATGGCTACACCTTC. It yields the protein CASSLRPAGDDYGYTF. Looking up the rest from reference TRBV5-1 and TRBJ1-2 gives the full variable domain: KAGVTQTPRYLIKTRGQQVTLSCSPISGHRSVSWYQQTPGQGLQFLFEYFSETQRNKGNFPGRFSGRQFSNSRSEMNVSTLELGDSALYLCASSLRPAGDDYGYTFGSGTRLTVV.

This chain uses TRBV5-8 with TRBJ1-1; D not certain. V was pared by 2 bases and J by 3 bases, with 5 bases between. This CDR3 comprises 12 residues. Germline CDR1 reads SGHTS; CDR2 reads YDEGEE. The CDR3 nucleotides read TGTGCCAGCAGCTTTCGAGACACTGAAGCTTTCTTT. It specifies CASSFRDTEAFF.

This chain uses TRBV6-6 with TRBJ2-4; D is uncertain. This CDR3 is built from 13 residues. The germline gives CDR1 MNHNY, CDR2 SVGAGI (reference sequence). The V and J ends lost 2 bases and 7 bases respectively, with 9 bases between them. The CDR3 sequence: CASSYPWHNIQYF. The CDR3 DNA is TGTGCCAGCAGTTACCCCTGGCATAACATTCAGTACTTC.

This clone was picked up one time. The CDR3 bases are TGTGCCACCAGCAGAGAAACGGTCACTGAAGCTTTCTTT. Protein sequence: CATSRETVTEAFF. The chain links TRBV15 to TRBJ1-1, with unresolved D. Germline V gene lookup returns CDR1 LNHNV and CDR2 YYDKDF (reference sequence). V was clipped by 0 bases and J by 4 bases, with 6 bases between them. CDR3 length equals 13 residues.

V is TRBV11-3 and J is TRBJ2-1; D may be TRBD1 or TRBD2 (5 bases each). The germline gives CDR1 SGHNT, CDR2 YENEEA. CDR3 size: 16 residues. V was pared by 5 bases and J by 0 bases, with 14 bases between. The CDR3 DNA reads TGTGCCAGCAGCCCCGGGACGTCGAGCTCCTACAATGAGCAGTTCTTC. Translating it yields CASSPGTSSSYNEQFF.

This clone has a single count. The V call is TRBV5-8, the J call TRBJ2-7; 12 nucleotides match TRBD1. The CDR3 spans 16 residues. Germline V gene data show CDR1 as SGHTS and CDR2 as YDEGEE. With 3 bases clipped from V and 7 bases from J, the junction kept 11 bases outside the gene matches. This CDR3 is CASSSLWGQGAQEQYF. CDR3 nucleotides: TGTGCCAGCAGCTCCCTTTGGGGACAGGGGGCACAGGAGCAGTACTTC.

The J gene is TRBJ1-3, the V gene TRBV7-2, with TRBD1 matching 9 bases. CDR1 and CDR2 (germline): SGHTA, FQGNSA. V was pared by 5 bases and J by 0 bases, with 5 bases of the junction left unmatched. The CDR3 spans 16 residues. The CDR3 is CASSLTGGNSGNTIYF. DNA for the CDR3: TGTGCCAGCAGCCTGACAGGGGGTAACTCTGGAAACACCATATATTTT.